Each of the 5 T cell receptor beta chains below was sequenced from the same sample in a study of spatial heterogeneity in lung cancer. Time point given: sample taken at primary tumor resection. Whole RNA, which was extracted from tumor, nontumor lung tissue or frozen PBMC, was sequenced without any cell sorting. TCRdb itself ran the 5' RACE reads through MiXCR, one entry per CDR3 protein. Here the sample spans some 14,000 distinct CDR3 sequences, roughly 5% being singletons. The sample was lung tumor tissue, taken at surgery. The source of these receptors is a human donor with early-stage non-small cell lung cancer.

This clonotype showed up many times. In a library made to pick up alpha chains, this beta chain is a stray read with a size that means little. The CDR3 here is CASGDRDYEQYF. CDR3 sequence (DNA): TGTGCCTCTGGGGACAGGGATTACGAGCAGTACTTC. The rearrangement links TRBV7-9 to TRBJ2-7; 9 bases are shared with TRBD1. The V segment lost 11 bases and the J segment 4 bases; nucleotides outside the gene matches: 6. The CDR3 consists of 12 residues. Germline loops: CDR1 SEHNR, CDR2 FQNEAQ (reference sequence).

This clonotype has a count of ten or more. This beta chain represents an off-target read in a library built for alpha chains; its size is of limited meaning. V usage is TRBV20-1 and J usage is TRBJ2-3; 8 bases align to TRBD2. The CDR3 sequence is 14 residues long. CDR1 is DFQATT, CDR2 SNEGSKA, per germline (reference sequence). V was pared by 5 bases and J by 1 base, with 5 bases of the junction left unmatched. CDR3 coding DNA: TGCAGTGCTGAAGGGACTAGGGGCACAGATACGCAGTATTTT. It yields the protein CSAEGTRGTDTQYF.

The table lists this clonotype with many counts. This beta chain slipped into a library made for alpha chains as a stray read, so its size is not meaningful. The chain joins TRBV7-8 to TRBJ1-4; TRBD1 agrees at 7 bases. The CDR3 extends over 15 amino acids. The V segment lost 0 bases and the J segment 8 bases; nucleotides outside the gene matches: 6. Germline V CDR1 and CDR2: SGHVS, FQNEAQ. For the CDR3, the DNA is TGTGCCAGCAGCTTAGCGCAAACAGGGGTCGAAAAACTGTTTTTT. Translated: CASSLAQTGVEKLFF.

This clonotype showed up many times. This beta chain appears as a stray read in a library generated for alpha chains; its size is not informative. The chain is built from TRBV19 and TRBJ1-5; TRBD1 might be the D (5 bases). V was clipped by 6 bases and J by 4 bases, with 19 bases between them. Germline CDR1 is LNHDA and CDR2 is SQIVND (reference sequence). This CDR3 comprises 16 residues. In DNA, the CDR3 is TGTGCCAGTAGCCGACGCCCAGGGATTGGTAATCAGCCCCAGCATTTT. It specifies CASSRRPGIGNQPQHF.

This clonotype was seen at least ten times. A library prepared for alpha chains yielded this beta chain as an off-target read; its size is of little meaning. The chain is built from TRBV28 and TRBJ2-5; TRBD2 aligns across 7 bases. CDR3 length: 16 amino acids. Germline CDR1 reads MDHEN; CDR2 reads SYDVKM. The V gene end was trimmed by 3 bases and the J gene end by 5 bases; junction bases not matched to a gene: 12. For the CDR3, the DNA is TGTGCCAGCAGTTTCTCCAACAGGCGGGAGAGGGAGACCCAGTACTTC. It specifies CASSFSNRRERETQYF.